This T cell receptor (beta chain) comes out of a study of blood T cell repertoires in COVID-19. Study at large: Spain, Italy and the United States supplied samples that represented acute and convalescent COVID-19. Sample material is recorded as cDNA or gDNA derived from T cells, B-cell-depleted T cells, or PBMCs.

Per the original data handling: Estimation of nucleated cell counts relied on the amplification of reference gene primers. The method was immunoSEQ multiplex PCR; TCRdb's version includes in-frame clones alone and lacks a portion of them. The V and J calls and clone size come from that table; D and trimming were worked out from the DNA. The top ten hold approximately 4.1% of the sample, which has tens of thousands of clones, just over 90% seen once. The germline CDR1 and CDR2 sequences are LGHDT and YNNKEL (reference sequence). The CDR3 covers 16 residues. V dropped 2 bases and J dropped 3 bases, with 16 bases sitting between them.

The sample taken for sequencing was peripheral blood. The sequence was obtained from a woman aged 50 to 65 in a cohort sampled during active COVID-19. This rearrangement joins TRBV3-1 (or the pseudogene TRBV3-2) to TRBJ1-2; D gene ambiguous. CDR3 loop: CASSQQMAVHHYGYTF. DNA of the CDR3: TGTGCCAGCAGCCAACAAATGGCAGTTCACCACTATGGCTACACCTTC.